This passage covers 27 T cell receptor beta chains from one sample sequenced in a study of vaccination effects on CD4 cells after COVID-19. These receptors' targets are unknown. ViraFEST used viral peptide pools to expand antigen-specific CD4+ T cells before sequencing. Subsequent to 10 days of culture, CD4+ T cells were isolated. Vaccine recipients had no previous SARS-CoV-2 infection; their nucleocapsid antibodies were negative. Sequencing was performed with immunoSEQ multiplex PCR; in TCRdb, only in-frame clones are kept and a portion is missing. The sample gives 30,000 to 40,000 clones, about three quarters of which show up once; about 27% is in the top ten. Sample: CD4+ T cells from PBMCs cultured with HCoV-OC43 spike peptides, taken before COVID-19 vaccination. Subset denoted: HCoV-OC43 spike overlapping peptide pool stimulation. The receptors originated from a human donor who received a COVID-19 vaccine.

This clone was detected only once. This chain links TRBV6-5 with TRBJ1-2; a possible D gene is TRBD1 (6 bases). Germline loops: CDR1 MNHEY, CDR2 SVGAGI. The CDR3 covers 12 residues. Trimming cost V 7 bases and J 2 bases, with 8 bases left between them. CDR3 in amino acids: CASKGTNYGYTF. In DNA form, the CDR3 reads TGTGCCAGCAAGGGGACAAACTATGGCTACACCTTC.

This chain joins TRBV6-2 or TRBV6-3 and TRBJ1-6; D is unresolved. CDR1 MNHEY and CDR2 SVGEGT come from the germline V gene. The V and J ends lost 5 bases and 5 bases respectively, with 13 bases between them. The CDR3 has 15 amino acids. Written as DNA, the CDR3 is TGTGCCAGCAGTCTATACCGGGCCGATAATTCACCCCTCCACTTT. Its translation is CASSLYRADNSPLHF.

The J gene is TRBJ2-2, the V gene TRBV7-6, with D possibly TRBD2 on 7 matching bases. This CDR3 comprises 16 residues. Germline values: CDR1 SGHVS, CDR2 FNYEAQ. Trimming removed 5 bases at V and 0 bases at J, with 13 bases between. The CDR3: CASSPRGGPNTGELFF. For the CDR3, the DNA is TGTGCCAGCAGCCCCCGCGGGGGCCCGAACACCGGGGAGCTGTTTTTT.

The DNA of the CDR3 is TGTGCCAGCAGTCGGGACAGGAGGAACACTGAAGCTTTCTTT. Translated, it gives CASSRDRRNTEAFF. The V gene is TRBV2, the J gene TRBJ1-1; 8 positions match TRBD1. V dropped 5 bases and J dropped 1; count of bases not matched to a gene: 3. This CDR3 region has 14 residues. Germline lookup yields CDR1 SNHLY and CDR2 FYNNEI.

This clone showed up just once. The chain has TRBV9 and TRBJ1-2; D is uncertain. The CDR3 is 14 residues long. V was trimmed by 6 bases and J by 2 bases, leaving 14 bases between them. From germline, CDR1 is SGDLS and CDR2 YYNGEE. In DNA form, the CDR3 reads TGTGCCAGCACGAGACAAGACTCCAACTATGGCTACACCTTC. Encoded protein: CASTRQDSNYGYTF.

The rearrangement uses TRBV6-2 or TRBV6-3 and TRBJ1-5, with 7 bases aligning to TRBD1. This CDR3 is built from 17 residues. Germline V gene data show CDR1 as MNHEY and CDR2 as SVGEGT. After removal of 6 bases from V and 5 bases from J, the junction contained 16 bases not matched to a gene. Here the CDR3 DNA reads TGTGCCAGCAGGTACGGGACAGCCCCTCGGGCGGATCAGCCCCAGCATTTT. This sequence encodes CASRYGTAPRADQPQHF.

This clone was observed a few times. CDR3 sequence (DNA): TGTGCCAGCAGCCCAGGGGACTCCTTGAGAGGCTACACCTTC. Translating it yields CASSPGDSLRGYTF. V is TRBV9 and J is TRBJ1-2, with D perhaps TRBD1 (6 bases). The length of the CDR3 is 14 residues. Germline CDR1 SGDLS, CDR2 YYNGEE. V lost 4 bases to trimming and J lost 8 bases, with 18 bases between them.

CDR3 loop: CSVETYPDTQYF. In DNA, the CDR3 is TGCAGCGTTGAAACCTACCCAGATACGCAGTATTTT. The chain carries TRBV29-1 and TRBJ2-3; no clear D gene. This CDR3 spans 12 amino acids. V was clipped by 2 bases and J by 4 bases, with 7 bases between them. Looked up from germline, CDR1 is SQVTM and CDR2 is ANQGSEA.

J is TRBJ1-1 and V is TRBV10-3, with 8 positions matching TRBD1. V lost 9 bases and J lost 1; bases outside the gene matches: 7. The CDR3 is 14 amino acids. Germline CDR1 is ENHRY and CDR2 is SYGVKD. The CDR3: CAISDRVSNTEAFF. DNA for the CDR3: TGTGCCATTTCGGACAGGGTTTCGAACACTGAAGCTTTCTTT.

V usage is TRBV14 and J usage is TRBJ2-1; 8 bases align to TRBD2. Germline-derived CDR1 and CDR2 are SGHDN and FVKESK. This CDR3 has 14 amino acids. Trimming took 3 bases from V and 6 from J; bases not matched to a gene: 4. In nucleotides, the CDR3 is TGTGCCAGCAGCCAGCGCGGGAGGTTCAATGAGCAGTTCTTC. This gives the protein CASSQRGRFNEQFF.

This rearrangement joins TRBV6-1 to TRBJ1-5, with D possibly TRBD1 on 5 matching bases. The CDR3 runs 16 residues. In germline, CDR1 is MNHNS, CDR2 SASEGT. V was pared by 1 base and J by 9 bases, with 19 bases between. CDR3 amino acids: CASSEGGTGLGGPQHF. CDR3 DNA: TGTGCCAGCAGTGAAGGCGGGACGGGGCTCGGCGGGCCCCAGCATTTT.

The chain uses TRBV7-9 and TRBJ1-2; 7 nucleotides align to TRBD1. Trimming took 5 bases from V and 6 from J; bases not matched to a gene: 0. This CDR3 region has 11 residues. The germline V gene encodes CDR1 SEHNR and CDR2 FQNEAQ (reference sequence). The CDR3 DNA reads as TGTGCCAGCAGCCAGGGGGATGGCTACACCTTC. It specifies CASSQGDGYTF.

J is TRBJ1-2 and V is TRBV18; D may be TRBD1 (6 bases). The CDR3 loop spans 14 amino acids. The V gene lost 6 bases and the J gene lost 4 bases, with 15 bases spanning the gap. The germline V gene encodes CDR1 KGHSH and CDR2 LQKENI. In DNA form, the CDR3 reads TGTGCCAGCTCCCCAAGACAGGAGGGCTATGGCTACACCTTC. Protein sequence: CASSPRQEGYGYTF.

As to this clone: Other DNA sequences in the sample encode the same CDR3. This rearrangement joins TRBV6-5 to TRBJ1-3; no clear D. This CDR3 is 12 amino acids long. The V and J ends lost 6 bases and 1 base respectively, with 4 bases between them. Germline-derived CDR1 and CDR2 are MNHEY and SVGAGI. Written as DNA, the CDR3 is TGTGCCAGCAGAGGGTCTGGAAACACCATATATTTT. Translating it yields CASRGSGNTIYF.

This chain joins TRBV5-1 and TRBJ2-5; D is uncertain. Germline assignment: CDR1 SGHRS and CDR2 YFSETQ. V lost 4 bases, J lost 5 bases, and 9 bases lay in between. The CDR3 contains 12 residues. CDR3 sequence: CASSPHKETQYF. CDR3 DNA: TGCGCCAGCAGCCCACACAAGGAGACCCAGTACTTC.

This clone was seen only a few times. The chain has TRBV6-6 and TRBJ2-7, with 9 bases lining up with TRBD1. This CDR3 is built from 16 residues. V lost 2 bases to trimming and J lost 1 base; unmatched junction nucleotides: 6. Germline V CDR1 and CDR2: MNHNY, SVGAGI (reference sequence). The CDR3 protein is CASSYPGTGTSYEQYF. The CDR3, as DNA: TGTGCCAGCAGTTACCCCGGGACAGGGACTTCCTACGAGCAGTACTTC.

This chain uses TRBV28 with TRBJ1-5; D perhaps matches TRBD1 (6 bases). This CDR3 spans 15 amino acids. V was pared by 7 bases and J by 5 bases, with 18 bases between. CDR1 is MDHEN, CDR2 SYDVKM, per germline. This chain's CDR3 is CASITQDRLYQPQHF. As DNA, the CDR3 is TGTGCCAGCATCACCCAGGACAGACTTTATCAGCCCCAGCATTTT.

CDR3 sequence: CSASQVALAKNIQYF. The CDR3 DNA sequence: TGCAGTGCTAGTCAGGTTGCATTAGCCAAAAACATTCAGTACTTC. The chain has TRBV20-1 and TRBJ2-4; D call uncertain. The CDR3 contains 15 residues. Trimming removed 3 bases from V and 0 bases from J, with 12 bases in between. Per the germline V gene, CDR1 is DFQATT and CDR2 is SNEGSKA (reference sequence).

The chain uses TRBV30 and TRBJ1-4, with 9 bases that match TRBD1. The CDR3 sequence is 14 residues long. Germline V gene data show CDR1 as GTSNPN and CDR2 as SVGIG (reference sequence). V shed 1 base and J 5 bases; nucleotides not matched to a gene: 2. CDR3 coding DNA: TGTGCCTGGAGTGAAGGGACAGGGAATGAAAAACTGTTTTTT. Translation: CAWSEGTGNEKLFF.

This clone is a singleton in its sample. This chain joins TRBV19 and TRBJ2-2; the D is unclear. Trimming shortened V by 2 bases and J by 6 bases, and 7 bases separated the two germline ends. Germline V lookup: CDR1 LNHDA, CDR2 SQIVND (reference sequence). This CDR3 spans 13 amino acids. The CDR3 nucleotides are TGTGCCAGTAGTATACAGGTGCCCGGGGAGCTGTTTTTT. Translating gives CASSIQVPGELFF.

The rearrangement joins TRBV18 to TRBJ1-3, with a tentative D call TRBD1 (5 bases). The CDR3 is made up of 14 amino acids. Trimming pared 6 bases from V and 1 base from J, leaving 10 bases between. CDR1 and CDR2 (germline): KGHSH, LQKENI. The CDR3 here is CASSLGGSGNTIYF. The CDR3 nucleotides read TGTGCCAGCTCTCTCGGGGGTTCTGGAAACACCATATATTTT.

The CDR3 reads CASSGTASGELFF. The CDR3 DNA reads TGTGCCAGCAGTGGCACAGCCTCGGGAGAGCTGTTTTTT. The chain combines TRBV12-3 or TRBV12-4 with TRBJ2-2; the D gene is possibly TRBD2 (5 bases). Deletions cut 5 bases from V and 11 bases from J, with 15 bases between. The CDR3 consists of 13 residues.

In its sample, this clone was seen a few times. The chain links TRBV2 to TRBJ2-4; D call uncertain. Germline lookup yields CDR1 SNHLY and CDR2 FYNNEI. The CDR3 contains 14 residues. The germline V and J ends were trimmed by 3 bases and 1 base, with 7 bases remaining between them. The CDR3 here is CASSDGVAKNIQYF. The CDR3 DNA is TGTGCCAGCAGTGATGGGGTCGCCAAAAACATTCAGTACTTC.

CDR3 protein: CASSLEAGFVDEQFF. CDR3 nucleotides: TGCGCCAGCAGCTTGGAGGCGGGGTTTGTCGATGAGCAGTTCTTC. This chain links TRBV5-1 with TRBJ2-1; possibly TRBD2 for D (6 bases). There are 15 residues in the CDR3. The ends were cut back, 0 bases at V and 8 bases at J, with 15 bases in the middle. Germline values: CDR1 SGHRS, CDR2 YFSETQ.

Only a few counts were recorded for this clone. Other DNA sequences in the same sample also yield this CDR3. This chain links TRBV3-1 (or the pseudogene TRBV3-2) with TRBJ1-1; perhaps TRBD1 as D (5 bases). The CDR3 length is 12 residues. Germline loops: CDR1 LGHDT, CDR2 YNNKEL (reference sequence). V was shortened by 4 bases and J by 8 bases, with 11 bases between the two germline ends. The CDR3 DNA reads TGTGCCAGCAGCCTTCAGGGTACCGAAGCTTTCTTT. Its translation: CASSLQGTEAFF.

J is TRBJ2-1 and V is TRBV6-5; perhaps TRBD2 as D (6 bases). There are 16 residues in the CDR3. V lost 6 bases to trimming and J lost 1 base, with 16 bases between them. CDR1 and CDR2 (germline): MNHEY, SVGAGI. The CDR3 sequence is CASSYSGGKSYNEQFF. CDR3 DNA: TGTGCCAGCAGCTACAGCGGCGGGAAATCCTACAATGAGCAGTTCTTC.

The chain's CDR3 is CASSPLGTENYGYTF. The CDR3 DNA reads TGTGCCAGCAGCCCCCTCGGGACAGAGAACTATGGCTACACCTTC. The genes are TRBV7-9 and TRBJ1-2; 7 nucleotides line up with TRBD1. V lost 5 bases and J lost 2; bases outside the gene matches: 8. Germline V gene data show CDR1 as SEHNR and CDR2 as FQNEAQ (reference sequence). The CDR3 extends over 15 amino acids.